This T cell receptor (beta chain) came from a study of shared clonotypes between healthy human individuals. Study information: CD4 naive and CD4 memory each took three plates per donor, while CD8 naive took two and CD8 memory one.

At a deep level, the assay was run. Researchers divided each subset's genomic DNA evenly across several immunoSEQ plates. Only in-frame clones appear in the TCRdb table, and some are missing; sequencing was by immunoSEQ multiplex PCR. The repertoire has 2 million to 2.5 million clones, just under 95% of them found once; the top ten carry roughly 0.34%. Sequenced sample: naive CD4+ T cells from PBMCs. Subset in this sample: CD45RA+ positively selected. This sequence originates from a young man in good health. Some clones in this sample may be carry-over from other donors' samples.

The CDR3 reads CAWVGRTNTGELFF. Here the CDR3 DNA reads TGTGCCTGGGTCGGGCGGACCAACACCGGGGAGCTGTTTTTT. V and J are TRBV30 and TRBJ2-2; no clear D. V lost 5 bases to trimming and J lost 2 bases, with 12 bases between them. The CDR3 runs to 14 residues. Per the germline V gene, CDR1 is GTSNPN and CDR2 is SVGIG (reference sequence).